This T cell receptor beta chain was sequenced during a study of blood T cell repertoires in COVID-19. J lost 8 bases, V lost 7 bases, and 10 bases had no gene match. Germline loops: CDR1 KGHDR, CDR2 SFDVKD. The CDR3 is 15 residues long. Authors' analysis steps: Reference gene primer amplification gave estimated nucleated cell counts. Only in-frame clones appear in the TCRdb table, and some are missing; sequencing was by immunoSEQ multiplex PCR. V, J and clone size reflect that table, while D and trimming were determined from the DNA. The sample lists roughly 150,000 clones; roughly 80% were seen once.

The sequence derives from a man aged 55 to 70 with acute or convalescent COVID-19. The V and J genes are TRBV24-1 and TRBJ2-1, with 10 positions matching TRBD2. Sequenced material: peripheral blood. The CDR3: CATSKLAGIRDEQFF. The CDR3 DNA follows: TGTGCCACCAGCAAACTAGCGGGAATCAGGGATGAGCAGTTCTTC.